These 2 T cell receptor beta chains share one sample of origin, sequenced in a study of chemoradiotherapy in HPV16-positive cancers. The method was immunoSEQ multiplex PCR; TCRdb's version includes in-frame clones alone and lacks a portion of them. The data show 30,000 to 35,000 clones, 85% to 90% seen once. The material sequenced was blood, taken from a patient who underwent chemoradiotherapy. Receptors were obtained from a human donor with HPV-associated anogenital cancer.

The chain has TRBV19 and TRBJ2-1, with D perhaps assigned TRBD1 or TRBD2 (5 bases each). Germline values: CDR1 LNHDA, CDR2 SQIVND (reference sequence). CDR3 length equals 15 residues. Trimming stripped 3 bases from V and 6 bases from J, with 15 bases between. The CDR3 here is CASSILGAEGNEQFF. The CDR3 nucleotides read TGTGCCAGTAGTATCTTAGGGGCCGAGGGCAATGAGCAGTTCTTC.

This clone was seen once. J is TRBJ2-1 and V is TRBV7-9; D is possibly TRBD2 (7 bases). The CDR3 runs 13 residues. Trimming removed 8 bases at V and 7 bases at J, with 15 bases between. In germline, CDR1 is SEHNR, CDR2 FQNEAQ (reference sequence). CDR3 in amino acids: CASQRGEGNEQFF. The CDR3 coding sequence is TGTGCCAGCCAGAGGGGGGAGGGTAATGAGCAGTTCTTC. Full variable domain (rest looked up from reference TRBV7-9 and TRBJ2-1): DTGVSQNPRHKITKRGQNVTFRCDPISEHNRLYWYRQTLGQGPEFLTYFQNEAQLEKSRLLSDRFSAERPKGSFSTLEIQRTEQGDSAMYLCASQRGEGNEQFFGPGTRLTVL.